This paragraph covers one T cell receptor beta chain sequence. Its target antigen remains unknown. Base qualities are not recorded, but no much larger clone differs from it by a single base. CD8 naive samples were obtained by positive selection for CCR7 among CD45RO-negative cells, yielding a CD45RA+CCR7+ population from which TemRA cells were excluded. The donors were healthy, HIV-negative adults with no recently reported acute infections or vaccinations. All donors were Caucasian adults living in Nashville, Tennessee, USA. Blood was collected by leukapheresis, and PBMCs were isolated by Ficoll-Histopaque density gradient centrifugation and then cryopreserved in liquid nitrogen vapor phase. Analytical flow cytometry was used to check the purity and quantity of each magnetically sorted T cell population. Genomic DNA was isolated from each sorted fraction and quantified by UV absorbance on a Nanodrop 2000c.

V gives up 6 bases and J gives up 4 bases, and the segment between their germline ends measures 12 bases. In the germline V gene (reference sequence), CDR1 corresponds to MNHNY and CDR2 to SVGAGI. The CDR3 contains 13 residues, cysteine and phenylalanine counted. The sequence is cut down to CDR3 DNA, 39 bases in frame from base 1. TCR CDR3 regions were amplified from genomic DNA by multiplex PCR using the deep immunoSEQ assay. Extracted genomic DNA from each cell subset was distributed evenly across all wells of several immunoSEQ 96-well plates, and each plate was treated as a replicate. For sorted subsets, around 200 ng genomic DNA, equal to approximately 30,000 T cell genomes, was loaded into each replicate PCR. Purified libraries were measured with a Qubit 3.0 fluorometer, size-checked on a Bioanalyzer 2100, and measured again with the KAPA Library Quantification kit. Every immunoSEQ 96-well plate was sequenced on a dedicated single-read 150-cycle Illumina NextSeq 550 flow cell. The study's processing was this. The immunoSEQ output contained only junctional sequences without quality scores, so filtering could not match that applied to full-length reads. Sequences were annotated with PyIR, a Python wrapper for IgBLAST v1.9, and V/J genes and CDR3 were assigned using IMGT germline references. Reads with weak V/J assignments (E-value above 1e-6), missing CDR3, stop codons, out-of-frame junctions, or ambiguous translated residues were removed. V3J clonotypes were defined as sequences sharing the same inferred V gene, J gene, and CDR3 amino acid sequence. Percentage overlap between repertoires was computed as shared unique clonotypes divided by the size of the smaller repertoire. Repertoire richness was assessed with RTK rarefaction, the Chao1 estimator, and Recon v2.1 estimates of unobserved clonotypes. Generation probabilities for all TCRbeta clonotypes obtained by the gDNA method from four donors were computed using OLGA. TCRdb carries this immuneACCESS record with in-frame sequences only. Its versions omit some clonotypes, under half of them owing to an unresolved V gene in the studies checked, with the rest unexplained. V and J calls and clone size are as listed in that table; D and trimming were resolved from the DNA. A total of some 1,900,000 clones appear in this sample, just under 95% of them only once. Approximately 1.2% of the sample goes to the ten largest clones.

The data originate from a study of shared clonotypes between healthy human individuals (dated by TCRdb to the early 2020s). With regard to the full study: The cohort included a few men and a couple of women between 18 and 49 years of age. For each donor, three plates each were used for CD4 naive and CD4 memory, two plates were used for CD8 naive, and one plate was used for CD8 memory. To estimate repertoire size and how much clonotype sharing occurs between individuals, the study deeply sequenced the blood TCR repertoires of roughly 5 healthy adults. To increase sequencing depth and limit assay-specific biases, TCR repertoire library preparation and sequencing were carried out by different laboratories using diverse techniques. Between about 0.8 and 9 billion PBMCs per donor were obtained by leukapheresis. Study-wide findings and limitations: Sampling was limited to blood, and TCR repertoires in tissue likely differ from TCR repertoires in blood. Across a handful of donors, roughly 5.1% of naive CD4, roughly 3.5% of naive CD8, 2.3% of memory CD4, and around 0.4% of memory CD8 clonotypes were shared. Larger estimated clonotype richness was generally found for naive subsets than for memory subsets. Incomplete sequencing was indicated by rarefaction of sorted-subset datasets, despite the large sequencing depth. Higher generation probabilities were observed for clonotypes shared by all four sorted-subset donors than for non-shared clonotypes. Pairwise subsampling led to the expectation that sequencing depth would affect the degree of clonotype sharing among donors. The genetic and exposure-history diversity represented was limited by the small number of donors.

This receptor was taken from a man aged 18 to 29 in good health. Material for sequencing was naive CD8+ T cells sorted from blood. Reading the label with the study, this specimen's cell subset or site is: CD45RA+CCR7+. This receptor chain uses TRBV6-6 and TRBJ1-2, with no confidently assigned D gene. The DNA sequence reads TGTGCCAGCAGCCCCGACATCGGCTATGGCTACACCTTC. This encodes CASSPDIGYGYTF.